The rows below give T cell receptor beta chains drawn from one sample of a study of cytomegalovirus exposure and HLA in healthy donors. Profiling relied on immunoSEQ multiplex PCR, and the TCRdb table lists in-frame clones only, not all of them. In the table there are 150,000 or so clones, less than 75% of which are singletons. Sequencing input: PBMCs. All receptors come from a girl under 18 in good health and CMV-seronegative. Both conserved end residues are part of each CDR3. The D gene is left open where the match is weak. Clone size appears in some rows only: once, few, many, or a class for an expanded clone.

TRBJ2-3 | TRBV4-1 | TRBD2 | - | CASSRGVAGGPADTQYF | TGCGCCAGCAGCCGGGGGGTAGCGGGGGGGCCGGCAGATACGCAGTATTTT
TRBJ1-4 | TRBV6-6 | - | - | CASRWGPTNEKLFF | TGTGCCAGCAGGTGGGGGCCAACTAATGAAAAACTGTTTTTT
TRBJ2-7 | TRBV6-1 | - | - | CASSANRYYEQYF | TGTGCCAGCAGTGCGAACAGGTATTACGAGCAGTACTTC
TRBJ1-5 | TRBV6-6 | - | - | CASWGDSSNQPQHF | TGTGCCTCCTGGGGGGATTCCTCAAATCAGCCCCAGCATTTT
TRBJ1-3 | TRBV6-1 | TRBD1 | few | CASSGTGADSGNTIYF | TGTGCCAGCAGTGGAACAGGGGCTGACTCTGGAAACACCATATATTTT
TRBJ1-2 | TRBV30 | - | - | CAWSPQDYGYTF | TGTGCCTGGAGTCCGCAGGACTATGGCTACACCTTC
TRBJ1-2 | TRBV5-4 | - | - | CASSTGRIMGGYGYTF | TGTGCCAGCTCGACGGGACGGATCATGGGGGGCTATGGCTACACCTTC
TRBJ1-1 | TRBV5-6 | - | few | CASSFPKGGAIEAFF | TGTGCCAGCAGCTTTCCGAAGGGTGGGGCCATCGAAGCTTTCTTT
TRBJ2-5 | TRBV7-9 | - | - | CASSARSGQGKGETQYF | TGTGCCAGCAGCGCCCGGTCTGGTCAGGGTAAGGGGGAGACCCAGTACTTC
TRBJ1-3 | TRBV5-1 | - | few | CASSLRESSGNTIYF | TGCGCCAGCAGCTTAAGGGAGAGCTCTGGAAACACCATATATTTT
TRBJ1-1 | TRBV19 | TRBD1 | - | CASRGQGMNTEAFF | TGTGCCAGTAGAGGACAGGGGATGAACACTGAAGCTTTCTTT
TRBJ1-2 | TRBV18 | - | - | CASSRQDYYGYTF | TGTGCCAGCTCAAGACAGGACTACTATGGCTACACCTTC
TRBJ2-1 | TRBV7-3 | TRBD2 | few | CASSFAPGGNKGNEQFF | TGTGCCAGCAGCTTCGCGCCCGGGGGGAATAAAGGGAATGAGCAGTTCTTC
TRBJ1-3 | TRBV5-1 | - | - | CASSLFTGSSGNTIYF | TGCGCCAGCAGCTTGTTTACGGGGTCCTCTGGAAACACCATATATTTT
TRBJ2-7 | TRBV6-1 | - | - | CASSVIQGSSYEQYF | TGTGCCAGCAGTGTTATCCAGGGCAGCTCCTACGAGCAGTACTTC
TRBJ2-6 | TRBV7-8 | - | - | CASSRRSTGANVLTF | TGTGCCAGCAGCCGTCGGAGCACCGGGGCCAACGTCCTGACTTTC
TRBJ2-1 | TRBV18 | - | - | CASSPPRLGGEQFF | TGTGCCAGCTCACCACCGCGGTTGGGGGGAGAGCAGTTCTTC
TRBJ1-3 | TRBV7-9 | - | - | CVPGTRVGNTIYF | TGTGTCCCGGGCACCAGGGTCGGAAACACCATATATTTT
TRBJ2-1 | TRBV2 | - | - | CASRDSTSYNEQFF | TGTGCCAGCAGGGACAGCACTAGCTACAATGAGCAGTTCTTC
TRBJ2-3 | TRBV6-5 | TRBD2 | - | CASSYWTSTDTQYF | TGTGCCAGCAGTTACTGGACTAGTACAGATACGCAGTATTTT
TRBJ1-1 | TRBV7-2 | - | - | CASSSETGLAEAFF | TGTGCCAGCAGCTCCGAGACAGGCTTGGCTGAAGCTTTCTTT
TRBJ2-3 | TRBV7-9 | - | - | CASSHSGFTDTQYF | TGTGCCAGCAGCCATAGCGGATTCACAGATACGCAGTATTTT
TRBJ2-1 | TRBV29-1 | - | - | CSVDSYGFSYNEQFF | TGCAGCGTTGATAGTTACGGTTTCTCCTACAATGAGCAGTTCTTC
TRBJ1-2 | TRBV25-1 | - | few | CASTDSSYGYTF | TGTGCCAGCACCGACAGCTCCTATGGCTACACCTTC
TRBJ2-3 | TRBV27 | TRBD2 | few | CASRVVSSGGVGADTQYF | TGTGCCAGCAGGGTGGTTTCTAGCGGGGGGGTTGGGGCAGATACGCAGTATTTT
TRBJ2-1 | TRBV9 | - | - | CASSVQDSSYNEQFF | TGTGCCAGCAGCGTACAAGATAGCTCCTACAATGAGCAGTTCTTC
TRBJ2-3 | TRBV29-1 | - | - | CSVDRGGSTDTQYF | TGCAGCGTTGATAGGGGGGGGAGCACAGATACGCAGTATTTT
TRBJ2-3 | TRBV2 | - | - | CASSFQGPSTDTQYF | TGTGCCAGCAGTTTCCAGGGGCCTAGCACAGATACGCAGTATTTT
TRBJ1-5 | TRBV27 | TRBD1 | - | CASSSGQLAGGPQHF | TGTGCCAGCAGTTCCGGACAGTTAGCAGGGGGGCCCCAGCATTTT
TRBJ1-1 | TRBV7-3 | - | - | CASRAHSLNTEAFF | TGTGCCAGCAGAGCTCACAGCTTGAACACTGAAGCTTTCTTT
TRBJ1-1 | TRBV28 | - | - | CASIHGGLTEAFF | TGTGCCAGCATACACGGGGGGCTGACTGAAGCTTTCTTT
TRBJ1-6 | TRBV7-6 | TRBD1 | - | CASSSRQGNNSPLHF | TGTGCCAGCAGCTCCCGACAGGGGAATAATTCACCCCTCCACTTT
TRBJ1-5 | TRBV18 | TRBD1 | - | CASSRDRVNQPQHF | TGTGCCAGCTCACGTGACAGGGTCAATCAGCCCCAGCATTTT
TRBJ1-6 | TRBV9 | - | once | CASSVLGGSPLHF | TGTGCCAGCAGCGTTTTGGGGGGTTCACCCCTCCACTTT
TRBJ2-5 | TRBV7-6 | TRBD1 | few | CASSSTGQGEETQYF | TGTGCCAGCAGCTCAACTGGTCAGGGGGAAGAGACCCAGTACTTC
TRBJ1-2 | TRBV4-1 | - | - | CASSHWEGWYYGYTF | TGCGCCAGCAGCCACTGGGAGGGTTGGTACTATGGCTACACCTTC
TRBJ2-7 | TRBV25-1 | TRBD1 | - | CASSGQGFGEQYF | TGTGCCAGCAGTGGACAGGGTTTTGGTGAGCAGTACTTC
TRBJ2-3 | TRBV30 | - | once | CAWSTGARYYYF | TGTGCCTGGAGTACGGGAGCCCGTTATTATTATTTT
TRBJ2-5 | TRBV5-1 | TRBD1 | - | CASTLLDRDETQYF | TGCGCCAGCACCCTATTAGACAGGGATGAGACCCAGTACTTC
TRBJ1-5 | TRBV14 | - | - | CASSQDPRGGEALVSNQPQHF | TGTGCCAGCAGCCAAGATCCCCGGGGGGGAGAGGCGTTGGTTAGCAATCAGCCCCAGCATTTT
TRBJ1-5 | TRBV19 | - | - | CASVQGAWMPQHF | TGTGCCAGCGTACAGGGCGCTTGGATGCCCCAGCATTTT
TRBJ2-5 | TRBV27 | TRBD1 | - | CASSWTGGQGGETQYF | TGTGCCAGCAGTTGGACCGGAGGACAGGGTGGTGAGACCCAGTACTTC
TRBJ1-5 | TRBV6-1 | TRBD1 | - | CASSLPRGYQPQHF | TGTGCCAGCAGCCTCCCCAGGGGGTATCAGCCCCAGCATTTT
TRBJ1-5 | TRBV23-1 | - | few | CASSPITTGPPDQPQHF | TGCGCCAGCAGTCCTATCACTACAGGGCCCCCCGATCAGCCCCAGCATTTT
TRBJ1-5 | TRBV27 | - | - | CAPLHIGVYSNQPQHF | TGTGCCCCCTTGCATATCGGGGTATATAGCAATCAGCCCCAGCATTTT
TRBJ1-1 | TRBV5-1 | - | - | CASSLGRAGGTEAFF | TGCGCCAGCAGCTTGGGCCGGGCCGGCGGGACTGAAGCTTTCTTT
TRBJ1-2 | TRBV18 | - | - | CASSPLVQEANYGYTF | TGTGCCAGCTCACCACTAGTACAGGAAGCTAACTATGGCTACACCTTC
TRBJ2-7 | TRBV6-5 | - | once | CASSYTQAGRPYEQYF | TGTGCCAGCAGTTACACCCAGGCAGGGCGCCCCTACGAGCAGTACTTC
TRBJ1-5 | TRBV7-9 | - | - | CASSFKGEDQPQHF | TGTGCCAGCAGCTTTAAAGGGGAAGACCAGCCCCAGCATTTT
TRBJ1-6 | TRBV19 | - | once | CASSPTGFVRALHF | TGTGCCAGTAGCCCAACAGGGTTTGTGAGGGCCCTCCACTTT
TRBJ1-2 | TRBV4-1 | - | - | CASSQVGGFYGYTF | TGCGCCAGCAGCCAAGTTGGGGGGTTCTATGGCTACACCTTC
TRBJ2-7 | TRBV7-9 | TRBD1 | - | CASSSGQGLHEQYF | TGTGCCAGCAGCTCCGGACAGGGGTTGCACGAGCAGTACTTC
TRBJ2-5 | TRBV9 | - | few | CASSSDRQETQYF | TGTGCCAGCAGCTCGGACAGACAAGAGACCCAGTACTTC
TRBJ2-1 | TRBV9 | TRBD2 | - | CASSVSGTINEQFF | TGTGCCAGCAGCGTCTCCGGGACTATCAATGAGCAGTTCTTC
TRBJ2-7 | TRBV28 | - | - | CASSFQGSYEQYF | TGTGCCAGCAGTTTTCAGGGGTCCTACGAGCAGTACTTC